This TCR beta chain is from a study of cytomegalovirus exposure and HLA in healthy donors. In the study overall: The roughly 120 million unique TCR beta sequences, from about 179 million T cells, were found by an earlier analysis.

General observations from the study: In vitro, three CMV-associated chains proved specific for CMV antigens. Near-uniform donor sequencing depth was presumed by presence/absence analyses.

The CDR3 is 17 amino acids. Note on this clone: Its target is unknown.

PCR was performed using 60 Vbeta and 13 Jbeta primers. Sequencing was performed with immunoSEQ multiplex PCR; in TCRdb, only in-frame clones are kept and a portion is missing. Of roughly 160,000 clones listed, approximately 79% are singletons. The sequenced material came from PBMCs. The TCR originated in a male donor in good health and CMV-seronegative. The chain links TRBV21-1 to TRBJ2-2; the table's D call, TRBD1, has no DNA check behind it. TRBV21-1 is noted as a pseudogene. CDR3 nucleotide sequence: TGTGCCAGCAGCAAAGAGGGACACCCAAGACCCACCGGGGAGCTGTTTTTT. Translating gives CASSKEGHPRPTGELFF.